This TCR beta chain was sequenced for a study of blood T cell repertoires in COVID-19. CDR1 is SGHAT and CDR2 is FQNNGV in the germline V gene. The CDR3 contains 13 residues. V lost 7 bases and J lost 5, with 14 bases in between. This clone was found a few times. The method was immunoSEQ multiplex PCR; TCRdb's version includes in-frame clones alone and lacks a portion of them. Among some 160,000 clones listed, 80% were seen once. This clonotype originated in a woman in her forties or fifties with acute or convalescent COVID-19. The sample was peripheral blood. The chain carries TRBV11-2 and TRBJ1-1; no clear D. As DNA, the CDR3 is TGTGCCAGCACCCCAGGCGGGTCAACTGAAGCTTTCTTT. This encodes CASTPGGSTEAFF.